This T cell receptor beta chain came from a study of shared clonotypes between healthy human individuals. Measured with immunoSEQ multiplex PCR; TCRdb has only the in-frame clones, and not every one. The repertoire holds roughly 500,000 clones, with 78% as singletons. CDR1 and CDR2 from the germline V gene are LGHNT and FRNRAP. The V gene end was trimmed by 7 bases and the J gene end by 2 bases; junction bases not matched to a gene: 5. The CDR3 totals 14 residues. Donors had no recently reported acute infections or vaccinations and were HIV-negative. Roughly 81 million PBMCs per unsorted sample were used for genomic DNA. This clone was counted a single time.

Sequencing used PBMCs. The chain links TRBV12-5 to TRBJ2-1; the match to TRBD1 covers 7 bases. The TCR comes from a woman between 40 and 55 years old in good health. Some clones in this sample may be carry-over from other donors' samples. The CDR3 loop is CASALQGPYNEQFF. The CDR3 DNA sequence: TGTGCTAGTGCCTTACAGGGGCCCTACAATGAGCAGTTCTTC.